This entry features one T cell receptor (beta chain) sequence. These data are taken from a study of blood T cell repertoires in COVID-19. Study-level background: Specimens from acute and convalescent COVID-19 originated in the United States, Italy and Spain. The analysed material was cDNA or gDNA that came from T cells, B-cell-depleted T cells, or PBMCs.

Authors' methods: Estimates of nucleated cell counts were drawn from the amplification of reference gene primers. Sequenced by immunoSEQ multiplex PCR; TCRdb stores in-frame clones only, minus some. V, J and clone size are those of that table, while D and trimming were read from the DNA. Of approximately 260,000 clones in the sample, approximately 82% were seen once. Germline CDR1 is MDHEN and CDR2 is SYDVKM. The CDR3 runs 15 residues. The V gene end was trimmed by 4 bases and the J gene end by 6 bases; junction bases not matched to a gene: 9. The sequence derives from a man between 60 and 75 years old who had recovered from COVID-19. Material for sequencing was peripheral blood. The chain recombines TRBV28 with TRBJ2-3; 8 bases fit TRBD2. Here the CDR3 DNA reads TGTGCCAGCAGTTACGCCGGGACTAGTCGTGATACGCAGTATTTT. This codes for CASSYAGTSRDTQYF.